Below, 21 T cell receptor beta chains from the same sample are listed, as sequenced in a study of T cell responses to AZD1222 COVID-19 vaccine. Libraries were prepared by immunoSEQ multiplex PCR; TCRdb keeps only in-frame clonotypes and omits some of them. The table has about 110,000 clones, 88% seen once. This specimen was peripheral blood, taken on day 0 of AZD1222 vaccination. The source is an adult in good health.

The chain joins TRBV19 to TRBJ1-5; no clear D. V was clipped by 2 bases and J by 4 bases, with 9 bases between them. There are 14 residues in the CDR3. Per germline, CDR1 LNHDA and CDR2 SQIVND (reference sequence). CDR3 DNA: TGTGCCAGTAGTATAATCGCGAGGAATCAGCCCCAGCATTTT. It specifies CASSIIARNQPQHF.

The rearrangement links TRBV27 to TRBJ2-7, with D perhaps matching TRBD1 (6 bases). Per the germline V gene, CDR1 is MNHEY and CDR2 is SMNVEV (reference sequence). The CDR3 totals 14 residues. Trimming cost V 2 bases and J 4 bases, with 12 bases left between them. DNA of the CDR3: TGTGCCAGCAGTTTAATCTTAGGACAGTACGAGCAGTACTTC. Protein sequence: CASSLILGQYEQYF.

The chain has TRBV6-5 and TRBJ2-7; D may be TRBD1 (6 bases). The CDR3 loop spans 13 amino acids. CDR1 is MNHEY, CDR2 SVGAGI, per germline. V was trimmed by 7 bases and J by 4 bases, leaving 14 bases between them. Written as DNA, the CDR3 is TGTGCCAGCACGGGGACAAGCCTTTACGAGCAGTACTTC. Encoded protein: CASTGTSLYEQYF.

The chain links TRBV19 to TRBJ1-6, with D perhaps TRBD1 (5 bases). Germline CDR1 is LNHDA and CDR2 is SQIVND (reference sequence). Trimming cost V 7 bases and J 6 bases, with 19 bases left between them. The CDR3 totals 16 residues. The CDR3: CASKDSASTLNSPLHF. The CDR3 DNA reads TGTGCCAGTAAAGACAGCGCCTCAACACTTAATTCACCCCTCCACTTT.

The CDR3 spells CASSFQTARGYTF. The CDR3 coding sequence is TGTGCCAGCAGCTTTCAGACAGCTAGGGGCTACACCTTC. J is TRBJ1-2 and V is TRBV5-6, with a possible D match to TRBD1 (5 bases). CDR1 and CDR2 from the germline V gene are SGHDT and YYEEEE. The V end lost 2 bases, the J end lost 8 bases, and 13 bases lay between the germline ends. There are 13 residues in the CDR3.

The V and J genes are TRBV6-5 and TRBJ2-1, with 14 bases identical to TRBD2. The junction had 5 bases not matched to a gene; V was cut back by 7 bases and J by 9 bases. From germline, CDR1 is MNHEY and CDR2 SVGAGI. This CDR3 comprises 14 residues. This chain's CDR3 is CASTLGLAGGEQFF. The CDR3 DNA follows: TGTGCCAGCACACTTGGACTAGCGGGAGGTGAGCAGTTCTTC.

V and J are TRBV5-8 and TRBJ2-7; 11 bases match TRBD1. Germline-derived CDR1 and CDR2 are SGHTS and YDEGEE. Losses at the gene ends were 2 bases for V and 3 bases for J; bases not matched to a gene: 1. The CDR3 is made up of 14 amino acids. The CDR3 nucleotides read TGTGCCAGCAGCTTTGGGACAGGGGGCTACGAGCAGTACTTC. Protein product: CASSFGTGGYEQYF.

The J gene is TRBJ1-4, the V gene TRBV19; D gene uncertain. The V and J ends lost 1 base and 12 bases respectively, with 9 bases between them. Germline V gene data show CDR1 as LNHDA and CDR2 as SQIVND (reference sequence). This CDR3 region has 12 residues. CDR3 bases: TGTGCCAGTAGTATAGGTGGTCCAGAACTGTTTTTT. Translation gives CASSIGGPELFF.

The gene calls are TRBV11-2 and TRBJ1-2, with 9 bases matching TRBD1. Per germline, CDR1 SGHAT and CDR2 FQNNGV. V was pared by 6 bases and J by 8 bases, with 4 bases of the junction left unmatched. The length of the CDR3 is 12 residues. The CDR3 here is CASSSDRGGYTF. For the CDR3, the DNA is TGTGCCAGCAGTTCGGACAGGGGCGGCTACACCTTC.

The gene calls are TRBV9 and TRBJ1-2; D not certain. The CDR3 runs 14 residues. The V gene's germline CDR1 is SGDLS and CDR2 YYNGEE. The V end lost 2 bases, the J end lost 5 bases, and 13 bases lay between the germline ends. The CDR3 region has the DNA TGTGCCAGCAGCGTGGCGGGGAACACATATGGCTACACCTTC. Amino acid sequence: CASSVAGNTYGYTF.

V is TRBV2 and J is TRBJ1-5; TRBD1 agrees at 7 bases. The CDR3 totals 14 residues. Per the germline V gene, CDR1 is SNHLY and CDR2 is FYNNEI. The V gene end was trimmed by 6 bases and the J gene end by 1 base; junction bases not matched to a gene: 3. Written as DNA, the CDR3 is TGTGCCAGCAGGATGGACAGGAGCAATCAGCCCCAGCATTTT. Its translation: CASRMDRSNQPQHF.

This clone was observed once. V is TRBV12-3 or TRBV12-4 and J is TRBJ2-7; D gene unclear. CDR3 length: 12 amino acids. V was clipped by 3 bases and J by 5 bases, with 8 bases between them. The chain's CDR3 is CASSLSINEQYF. In nucleotides, the CDR3 is TGTGCCAGCAGTTTGAGCATCAACGAGCAGTACTTC.

This sequence joins TRBV7-9 and TRBJ2-7; 15 bases are shared with TRBD2. Germline CDR1 reads SEHNR; CDR2 reads FQNEAQ (reference sequence). Trimming took 11 bases from V and 3 from J; bases not matched to a gene: 11. The CDR3 has 16 amino acids. CDR3 nucleotide sequence: TGTGCCGCAGACGGACTAGCGGGAGGGCCACTCTACGAGCAGTACTTC. Protein sequence: CAADGLAGGPLYEQYF.

The chain couples TRBV28 to TRBJ1-5, with a tentative D call TRBD1 (5 bases). The CDR3 covers 15 residues. Germline V gene data show CDR1 as MDHEN and CDR2 as SYDVKM. V shed 4 bases and J shed 6 bases, with 16 bases lying between them. In nucleotides, the CDR3 is TGTGCCAGCAGTTGGGGCACTGGGATCGGTCAGCCCCAGCATTTT. Its protein is CASSWGTGIGQPQHF.

There are a few counts of this clone. V and J are TRBV2 and TRBJ1-1; D ambiguous. V gave up 6 bases and J gave up 0 bases, with 8 bases separating them. The V gene's germline CDR1 is SNHLY and CDR2 FYNNEI. This CDR3 comprises 13 residues. CDR3 protein: CASRSTVNTEAFF. CDR3 DNA: TGTGCCAGCAGGTCTACAGTGAACACTGAAGCTTTCTTT. Filled out from reference TRBV2 and TRBJ1-1, the complete variable domain reads EPEVTQTPSHQVTQMGQEVILRCVPISNHLYFYWYRQILGQKVEFLVSFYNNEISEKSEIFDDQFSVERPDGSNFTLKIRSTKLEDSAMYFCASRSTVNTEAFFGQGTRLTVV.

The CDR3 here is CASSSDRGNEKLFF. The CDR3 region has the DNA TGTGCCAGCAGCTCGGACAGGGGAAATGAAAAACTGTTTTTT. V usage is TRBV7-2 and J usage is TRBJ1-4; the match to TRBD1 covers 9 bases. In germline, CDR1 is SGHTA, CDR2 FQGNSA. The trim removed 4 bases at V and 5 bases at J, leaving 2 bases unmatched. The CDR3 extends over 14 amino acids.

In its sample, this clone was seen a few times. The chain recombines TRBV4-2 with TRBJ2-1; TRBD1 agrees at 7 bases. Germline V gene lookup returns CDR1 LGHNA and CDR2 YNFKEQ. This CDR3 contains 15 residues. V gave up 2 bases and J gave up 3 bases; unmatched junction bases: 4. The CDR3 loop is CASSQPGGHYNEQFF. CDR3 nucleotides: TGTGCCAGCAGCCAACCAGGGGGACACTACAATGAGCAGTTCTTC.

For this clone: A junction boundary mismatches the germline segment, possibly from a read error. The chain is built from TRBV29-1 and TRBJ1-1; the match to TRBD1 covers 7 bases. The CDR3 contains 10 residues. Germline lookup yields CDR1 SQVTM and CDR2 ANQGSEA. Here the CDR3 reads CSVLGQALSF. CDR3 coding DNA: TGCAGCGTCCTAGGACAGGCGTTATCCTTT.

The chain has TRBV11-2 and TRBJ2-7; D gene uncertain. With 5 bases removed from V and 3 bases from J, the gap between germline ends came to 11 bases. This CDR3 has 13 residues. Per germline, CDR1 SGHAT and CDR2 FQNNGV. CDR3 loop: CASSPVGYYEQYF. The DNA for the CDR3 is TGTGCCAGCAGCCCAGTGGGATACTACGAGCAGTACTTC.

This chain connects TRBV19 to TRBJ1-5; no firm D call. The CDR3 consists of 12 residues. CDR1 is LNHDA, CDR2 SQIVND, per germline (reference sequence). Trimming left V 10 bases short and J 4 bases short, with 11 bases between. CDR3 in amino acids: CATTEGNQPQHF. CDR3 nucleotide sequence: TGTGCCACGACCGAAGGGAATCAGCCCCAGCATTTT.

This clone was detected only once. The chain combines TRBV7-6 with TRBJ2-1, with D hard to call. The CDR3 is made up of 14 amino acids. Trimming shortened V by 4 bases and J by 6 bases, and 13 bases separated the two germline ends. From germline, CDR1 is SGHVS and CDR2 FNYEAQ. The CDR3 sequence is CASSSRTETNEQFF. The CDR3, as DNA: TGTGCCAGCAGCTCCCGGACGGAAACCAATGAGCAGTTCTTC. The whole variable domain, remainder taken from reference TRBV7-6 and TRBJ2-1, is GAGVSQSPRYKVTKRGQDVALRCDPISGHVSLYWYRQALGQGPEFLTYFNYEAQQDKSGLPNDRFSAERPEGSISTLTIQRTEQRDSAMYRCASSSRTETNEQFFGPGTRLTVL.